The subject of this entry is one T cell receptor (beta chain). The data originate from a study of blood T cell repertoires in COVID-19. Study details: Sites across the United States, Italy and Spain contributed samples from acute and convalescent COVID-19. Sample material is recorded as cDNA or gDNA derived from T cells, B-cell-depleted T cells, or PBMCs.

The authors' processing: The authors estimated nucleated cell counts from reference gene primer amplification. The repertoire was sequenced with immunoSEQ multiplex PCR; TCRdb's copy has only in-frame clones and lacks some. V and J calls and clone size are as listed in that table; D and trimming were resolved from the DNA. The table records hundreds of thousands of clones, about nine tenths of them present only once. This CDR3 region has 12 residues. The ends were cut back, 7 bases at V and 4 bases at J, with 11 bases in the middle. Germline V CDR1 and CDR2: SNHLY, FYNNEI. The receptor was isolated from a man in his forties with acute or convalescent COVID-19. This rearrangement joins TRBV2 to TRBJ2-7; a weak D match, TRBD1 (5 bases). Source material: peripheral blood. The CDR3 here is CASTGLHYEQYF. The DNA of the CDR3 is TGTGCCAGCACAGGGTTACATTACGAGCAGTACTTC.